This T cell receptor beta chain was captured in a study of T-cell reconstitution after alpha-beta-depleted transplantation in children (dated by TCRdb to the mid-2010s). Describing the broader study: Using TCR repertoire profiling, the study followed T-cell immune reconstitution in a quantitative way in children after TCRalphabeta/CD19-depleted allogeneic hematopoietic cell transplantation.

Library method: PCR. Sequenced on an Illumina HiSeq 2500. Molecular barcoding was employed in the preparation of TCR libraries, with unique molecular identifiers being used to normalize TCRbeta repertoire quantification. TCRdb trimmed the raw reads at Q25, called clones with MiXCR and kept productive beta chains. Rows with one shared CDR3 protein collapse into an entry with the most common genes and DNA. The sample table lists around 380,000 distinct CDR3 sequences, about a tenth of them with a count of one. The ten largest make up approximately 5% of the sample. This clonotype occurred a few times. What this receptor recognizes is not known. Qualities for individual bases were not recorded, and no much larger clone is one base off. From the cysteine up to the phenylalanine, the CDR3 has a length of 13 residues. The only DNA kept is the CDR3, 39 bases in frame from the first base. Reading the germline V gene gives CDR1 SGHDT and CDR2 YYEEEE. V is cut by 0 bases and J by 3 bases, and the space between the germline ends is 4 bases.

In this chain, TRBV5-6 is recombined with TRBJ1-3; no D segment can be confidently identified. The TCR sequence derives from a human donor who donated a stem cell graft to a child with acute myeloid leukemia. Here the sequenced sample was PBMCs from the stem cell graft donor, taken from the stem cell graft. The nucleotide sequence is given as TGTGCCAGCAGCTTGGGCTATGGAAACACCATATATTTT. It translates as CASSLGYGNTIYF.